The clone carrying this TCR beta chain was seen more than once but under ten times. Its antigen is unidentified. The CDR3 covers 14 residues. CDR1 and CDR2 (germline): DFQATT, SNEGSKA (reference sequence). Between the trimmed V and J ends, which lost 4 bases and 5 bases, there was a span of 17 bases. This entry is derived from a study of vaccination and CD4 T cells after COVID-19. Overall study context: Convalescent study patients returned SARS-CoV-2 positive nasal swab PCR results, with under ten mild cases and one severe. Study findings and constraints: Convalescent patients had 304 of 307 vaccine-specific clones showing spike mono-reactivity.

Treatment of the sample: approximately nine-day PBMC culture with coronavirus spike peptide pools or control peptides (ViraFEST assay). The Oncomine TCR Beta short-read assay was what sequenced the DNA obtained from cultured CD4+ T cells. Using its own MiXCR run on the PCR reads, TCRdb lists one record per CDR3 protein. This table has fewer than 13,000 distinct CDR3 sequences, around 20% appearing once. This sequence originates from a human donor who had recovered from COVID-19. The J gene is TRBJ1-1, the V gene TRBV20-1; D gene ambiguous. The sequenced sample was CD4+ T cells from blood, cultured in vitro, obtained after SARS-CoV-2 vaccination. This CDR3 reads CSATGSGTDTEAFF. For the CDR3, the DNA is TGCAGTGCTACGGGGAGCGGAACGGATACTGAAGCTTTCTTT.